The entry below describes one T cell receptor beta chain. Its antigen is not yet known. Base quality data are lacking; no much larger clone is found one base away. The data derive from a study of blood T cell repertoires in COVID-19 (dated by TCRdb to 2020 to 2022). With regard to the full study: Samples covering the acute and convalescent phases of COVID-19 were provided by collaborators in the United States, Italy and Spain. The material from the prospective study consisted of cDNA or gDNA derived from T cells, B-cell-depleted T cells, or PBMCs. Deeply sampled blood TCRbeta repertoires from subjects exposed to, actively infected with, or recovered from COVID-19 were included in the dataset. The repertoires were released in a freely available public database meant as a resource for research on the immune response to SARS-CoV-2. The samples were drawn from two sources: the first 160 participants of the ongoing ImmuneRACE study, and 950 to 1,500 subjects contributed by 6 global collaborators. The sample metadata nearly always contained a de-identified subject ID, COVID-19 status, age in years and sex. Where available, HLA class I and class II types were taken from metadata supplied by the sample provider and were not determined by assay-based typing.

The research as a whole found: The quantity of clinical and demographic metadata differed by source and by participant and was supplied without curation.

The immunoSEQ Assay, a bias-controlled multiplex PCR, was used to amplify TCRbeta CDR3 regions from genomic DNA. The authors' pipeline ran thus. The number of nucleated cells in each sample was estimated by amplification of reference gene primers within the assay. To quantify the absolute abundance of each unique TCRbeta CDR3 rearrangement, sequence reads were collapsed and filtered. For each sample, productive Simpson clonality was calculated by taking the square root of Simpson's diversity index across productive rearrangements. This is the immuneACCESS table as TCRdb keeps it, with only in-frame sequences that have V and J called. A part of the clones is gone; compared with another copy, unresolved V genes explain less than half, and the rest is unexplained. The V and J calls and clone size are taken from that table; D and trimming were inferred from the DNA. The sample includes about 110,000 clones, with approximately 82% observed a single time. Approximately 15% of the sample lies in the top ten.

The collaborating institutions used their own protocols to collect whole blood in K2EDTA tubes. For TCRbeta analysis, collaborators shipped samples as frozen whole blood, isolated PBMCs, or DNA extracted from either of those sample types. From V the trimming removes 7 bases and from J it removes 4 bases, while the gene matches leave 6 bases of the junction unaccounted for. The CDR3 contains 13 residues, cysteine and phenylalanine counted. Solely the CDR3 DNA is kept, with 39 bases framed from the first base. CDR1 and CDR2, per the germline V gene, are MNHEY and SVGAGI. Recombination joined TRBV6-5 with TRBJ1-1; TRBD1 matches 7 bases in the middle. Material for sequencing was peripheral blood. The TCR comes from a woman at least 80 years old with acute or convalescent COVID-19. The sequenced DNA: TGTGCCAGCATCCCGACAGGGACCACTGAAGCTTTCTTT. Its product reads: CASIPTGTTEAFF.